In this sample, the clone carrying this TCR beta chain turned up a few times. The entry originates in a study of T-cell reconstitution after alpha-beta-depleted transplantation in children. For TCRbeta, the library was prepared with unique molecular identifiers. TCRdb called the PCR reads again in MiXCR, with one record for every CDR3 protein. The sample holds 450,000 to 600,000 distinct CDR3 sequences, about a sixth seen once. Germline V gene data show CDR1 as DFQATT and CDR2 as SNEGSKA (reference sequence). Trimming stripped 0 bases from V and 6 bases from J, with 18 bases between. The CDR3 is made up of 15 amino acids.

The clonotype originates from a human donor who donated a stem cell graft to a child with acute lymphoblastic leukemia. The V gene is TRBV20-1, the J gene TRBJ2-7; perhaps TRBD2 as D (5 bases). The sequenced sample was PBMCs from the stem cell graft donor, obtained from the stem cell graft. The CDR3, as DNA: TGCAGTGCTAGAGAGGGCGAGCGCTACGGGGTCGAGCAGTACTTC. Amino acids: CSAREGERYGVEQYF.